A single sample gave rise to the 13 T cell receptor beta chains below, sequenced in a study of response to subunit inactivated influenza vaccine. TCRdb fed the RT-PCR reads into MiXCR, producing one record per CDR3 protein. The sample holds around 530,000 distinct CDR3 sequences; 10% to 15% are singletons and the top ten take more than 8.5%. Sequencing used PBMCs from blood, obtained on the day of vaccination. The receptors derive from a man aged 50-59 years who received an inactivated influenza vaccine.

This clonotype was seen ten or more times. This chain joins TRBV6-2 or TRBV6-3 and TRBJ2-5; the D is unclear. V was cut by 8 bases and J by 1 base, with 8 bases left in between. CDR1 and CDR2 from the germline V gene are MNHEY and SVGEGT. CDR3 size: 12 residues. The CDR3 region has the DNA TGTGCCAGCGGAAATTCCCAAGAGACCCAGTACTTC. It codes for CASGNSQETQYF.

This clonotype has just a few counts. This rearrangement joins TRBV6-5 to TRBJ2-2, with D hard to call. This CDR3 region has 14 residues. V was clipped by 2 bases and J by 5 bases, with 9 bases between them. Germline CDR1 reads MNHEY; CDR2 reads SVGAGI. CDR3 region: CASSYRPETGELFF. Written as DNA, the CDR3 is TGTGCCAGCAGTTACAGGCCTGAGACCGGGGAGCTGTTTTTT.

This chain links TRBV11-2 with TRBJ2-1; 16 bases align to TRBD2. CDR3 size: 19 residues. Trimming removed 1 base from V and 12 bases from J; junction bases left unmatched: 15. Germline V gene sequence: CDR1 SGHAT, CDR2 FQNNGV. The CDR3 loop is CASSLGGTSGGAVQWVQFF. In DNA, the CDR3 is TGTGCCAGCAGCTTAGGTGGGACTAGCGGGGGGGCTGTCCAATGGGTGCAGTTCTTC.

This clonotype was counted at least ten times. The V gene is TRBV4-3, the J gene TRBJ2-1; D is unclear. Germline V gene data show CDR1 as LGHNA and CDR2 as YSLEER. The V gene lost 2 bases and the J gene lost 6 bases, with 11 bases spanning the gap. The CDR3 consists of 14 residues. The CDR3 nucleotides read TGCGCCAGCAGCCAATTGGACGTCTCCAATGAGCAGTTCTTC. It is translated as CASSQLDVSNEQFF.

V is TRBV7-3 and J is TRBJ2-1, with 10 nucleotides matching TRBD2. Trimming cost V 3 bases and J 4 bases; bases outside gene matches: 3. CDR3 size: 15 residues. Germline CDR1 and CDR2: SGHTA and FQGTGA. CDR3 sequence reads: CASSFGLAEYNEQFF. Here the CDR3 DNA reads TGTGCCAGCAGCTTCGGACTAGCGGAATACAATGAGCAGTTCTTC.

There are a few counts of this clonotype. The chain has TRBV7-7 and TRBJ2-5; D is uncertain. Germline assignment: CDR1 SSHAT and CDR2 FNYEAQ (reference sequence). The CDR3 runs 14 residues. Trimming removed 1 base at V and 4 bases at J, with 10 bases between. The chain's CDR3 is CASSLGVLGETQYF. In DNA, the CDR3 is TGTGCCAGCAGCTTAGGTGTATTGGGAGAGACCCAGTACTTC.

In this sample, this clonotype turned up a few times. J is TRBJ2-7 and V is TRBV20-1, with 9 bases that match TRBD1. The ends lost 3 bases at V and 2 bases at J; junction bases unmatched: 5. The CDR3 has 14 amino acids. CDR1 and CDR2 (germline): DFQATT, SNEGSKA (reference sequence). The CDR3 sequence: CSASGTGITYEQYF. CDR3 bases: TGCAGTGCTAGTGGGACAGGGATAACCTACGAGCAGTACTTC.

V and J are TRBV9 and TRBJ2-3, with D tentatively TRBD2 (5 bases). Trimming took 0 bases from V and 5 from J, leaving 7 bases between them. This CDR3 is 13 amino acids long. CDR1 and CDR2 from the germline V gene are SGDLS and YYNGEE. The CDR3 DNA sequence: TGTGCCAGCAGCGTAGGGGCGGGAGATACGCAGTATTTT. Its protein product is CASSVGAGDTQYF.

This clonotype showed up just a few times. The V and J genes are TRBV11-2 and TRBJ2-5, with 9 bases aligning to TRBD2. CDR3 length: 18 residues. V shed 2 bases and J 7 bases; nucleotides not matched to a gene: 17. Germline V CDR1 and CDR2: SGHAT, FQNNGV. The CDR3 DNA reads as TGTGCCAGCAGCTTAAAGTCTAGCGGGGCCGTCGTAGGTTGGACCCAGTACTTC. It encodes CASSLKSSGAVVGWTQYF.

The V gene is TRBV20-1, the J gene TRBJ1-5; possibly TRBD1 for D (5 bases). This CDR3 comprises 16 residues. Germline CDR1 and CDR2: DFQATT and SNEGSKA (reference sequence). The V end was cut by 1 base, the J end by 2 bases, with 15 bases between. The CDR3 DNA reads TGCAGTGCTAGAGTTCCCACGGGACTGCGCAATCAGCCCCAGCATTTT. Translation gives CSARVPTGLRNQPQHF.

The genes are TRBV19 and TRBJ2-3; 11 nucleotides agree with TRBD2. The CDR3 contains 16 residues. Per germline, CDR1 LNHDA and CDR2 SQIVND (reference sequence). Trimming cost V 4 bases and J 8 bases; bases outside gene matches: 11. CDR3 sequence: CASSRPLSGGEATQYF. CDR3 in DNA: TGTGCCAGTAGTAGACCCCTTAGCGGGGGGGAGGCTACGCAGTATTTT.

The rearrangement links TRBV6-6 to TRBJ2-5; no definite D call. V lost 2 bases, J lost 5 bases, and 6 bases lay in between. Germline CDR1 reads MNHNY; CDR2 reads SVGAGI (reference sequence). This CDR3 spans 12 amino acids. The CDR3: CASSYPLETQYF. The CDR3, as DNA: TGTGCCAGCAGTTACCCCCTGGAGACCCAGTACTTC.

The CDR3, as DNA: TGTGCCACCAGCAGAGATAATAGCTACCAGGGGGATACGCAGTATTTT. It encodes CATSRDNSYQGDTQYF. The rearrangement links TRBV15 to TRBJ2-3; perhaps TRBD1 as D (6 bases). There are 16 residues in the CDR3. Trimming removed 0 bases at V and 6 bases at J, with 16 bases between. Germline V lookup: CDR1 LNHNV, CDR2 YYDKDF (reference sequence).